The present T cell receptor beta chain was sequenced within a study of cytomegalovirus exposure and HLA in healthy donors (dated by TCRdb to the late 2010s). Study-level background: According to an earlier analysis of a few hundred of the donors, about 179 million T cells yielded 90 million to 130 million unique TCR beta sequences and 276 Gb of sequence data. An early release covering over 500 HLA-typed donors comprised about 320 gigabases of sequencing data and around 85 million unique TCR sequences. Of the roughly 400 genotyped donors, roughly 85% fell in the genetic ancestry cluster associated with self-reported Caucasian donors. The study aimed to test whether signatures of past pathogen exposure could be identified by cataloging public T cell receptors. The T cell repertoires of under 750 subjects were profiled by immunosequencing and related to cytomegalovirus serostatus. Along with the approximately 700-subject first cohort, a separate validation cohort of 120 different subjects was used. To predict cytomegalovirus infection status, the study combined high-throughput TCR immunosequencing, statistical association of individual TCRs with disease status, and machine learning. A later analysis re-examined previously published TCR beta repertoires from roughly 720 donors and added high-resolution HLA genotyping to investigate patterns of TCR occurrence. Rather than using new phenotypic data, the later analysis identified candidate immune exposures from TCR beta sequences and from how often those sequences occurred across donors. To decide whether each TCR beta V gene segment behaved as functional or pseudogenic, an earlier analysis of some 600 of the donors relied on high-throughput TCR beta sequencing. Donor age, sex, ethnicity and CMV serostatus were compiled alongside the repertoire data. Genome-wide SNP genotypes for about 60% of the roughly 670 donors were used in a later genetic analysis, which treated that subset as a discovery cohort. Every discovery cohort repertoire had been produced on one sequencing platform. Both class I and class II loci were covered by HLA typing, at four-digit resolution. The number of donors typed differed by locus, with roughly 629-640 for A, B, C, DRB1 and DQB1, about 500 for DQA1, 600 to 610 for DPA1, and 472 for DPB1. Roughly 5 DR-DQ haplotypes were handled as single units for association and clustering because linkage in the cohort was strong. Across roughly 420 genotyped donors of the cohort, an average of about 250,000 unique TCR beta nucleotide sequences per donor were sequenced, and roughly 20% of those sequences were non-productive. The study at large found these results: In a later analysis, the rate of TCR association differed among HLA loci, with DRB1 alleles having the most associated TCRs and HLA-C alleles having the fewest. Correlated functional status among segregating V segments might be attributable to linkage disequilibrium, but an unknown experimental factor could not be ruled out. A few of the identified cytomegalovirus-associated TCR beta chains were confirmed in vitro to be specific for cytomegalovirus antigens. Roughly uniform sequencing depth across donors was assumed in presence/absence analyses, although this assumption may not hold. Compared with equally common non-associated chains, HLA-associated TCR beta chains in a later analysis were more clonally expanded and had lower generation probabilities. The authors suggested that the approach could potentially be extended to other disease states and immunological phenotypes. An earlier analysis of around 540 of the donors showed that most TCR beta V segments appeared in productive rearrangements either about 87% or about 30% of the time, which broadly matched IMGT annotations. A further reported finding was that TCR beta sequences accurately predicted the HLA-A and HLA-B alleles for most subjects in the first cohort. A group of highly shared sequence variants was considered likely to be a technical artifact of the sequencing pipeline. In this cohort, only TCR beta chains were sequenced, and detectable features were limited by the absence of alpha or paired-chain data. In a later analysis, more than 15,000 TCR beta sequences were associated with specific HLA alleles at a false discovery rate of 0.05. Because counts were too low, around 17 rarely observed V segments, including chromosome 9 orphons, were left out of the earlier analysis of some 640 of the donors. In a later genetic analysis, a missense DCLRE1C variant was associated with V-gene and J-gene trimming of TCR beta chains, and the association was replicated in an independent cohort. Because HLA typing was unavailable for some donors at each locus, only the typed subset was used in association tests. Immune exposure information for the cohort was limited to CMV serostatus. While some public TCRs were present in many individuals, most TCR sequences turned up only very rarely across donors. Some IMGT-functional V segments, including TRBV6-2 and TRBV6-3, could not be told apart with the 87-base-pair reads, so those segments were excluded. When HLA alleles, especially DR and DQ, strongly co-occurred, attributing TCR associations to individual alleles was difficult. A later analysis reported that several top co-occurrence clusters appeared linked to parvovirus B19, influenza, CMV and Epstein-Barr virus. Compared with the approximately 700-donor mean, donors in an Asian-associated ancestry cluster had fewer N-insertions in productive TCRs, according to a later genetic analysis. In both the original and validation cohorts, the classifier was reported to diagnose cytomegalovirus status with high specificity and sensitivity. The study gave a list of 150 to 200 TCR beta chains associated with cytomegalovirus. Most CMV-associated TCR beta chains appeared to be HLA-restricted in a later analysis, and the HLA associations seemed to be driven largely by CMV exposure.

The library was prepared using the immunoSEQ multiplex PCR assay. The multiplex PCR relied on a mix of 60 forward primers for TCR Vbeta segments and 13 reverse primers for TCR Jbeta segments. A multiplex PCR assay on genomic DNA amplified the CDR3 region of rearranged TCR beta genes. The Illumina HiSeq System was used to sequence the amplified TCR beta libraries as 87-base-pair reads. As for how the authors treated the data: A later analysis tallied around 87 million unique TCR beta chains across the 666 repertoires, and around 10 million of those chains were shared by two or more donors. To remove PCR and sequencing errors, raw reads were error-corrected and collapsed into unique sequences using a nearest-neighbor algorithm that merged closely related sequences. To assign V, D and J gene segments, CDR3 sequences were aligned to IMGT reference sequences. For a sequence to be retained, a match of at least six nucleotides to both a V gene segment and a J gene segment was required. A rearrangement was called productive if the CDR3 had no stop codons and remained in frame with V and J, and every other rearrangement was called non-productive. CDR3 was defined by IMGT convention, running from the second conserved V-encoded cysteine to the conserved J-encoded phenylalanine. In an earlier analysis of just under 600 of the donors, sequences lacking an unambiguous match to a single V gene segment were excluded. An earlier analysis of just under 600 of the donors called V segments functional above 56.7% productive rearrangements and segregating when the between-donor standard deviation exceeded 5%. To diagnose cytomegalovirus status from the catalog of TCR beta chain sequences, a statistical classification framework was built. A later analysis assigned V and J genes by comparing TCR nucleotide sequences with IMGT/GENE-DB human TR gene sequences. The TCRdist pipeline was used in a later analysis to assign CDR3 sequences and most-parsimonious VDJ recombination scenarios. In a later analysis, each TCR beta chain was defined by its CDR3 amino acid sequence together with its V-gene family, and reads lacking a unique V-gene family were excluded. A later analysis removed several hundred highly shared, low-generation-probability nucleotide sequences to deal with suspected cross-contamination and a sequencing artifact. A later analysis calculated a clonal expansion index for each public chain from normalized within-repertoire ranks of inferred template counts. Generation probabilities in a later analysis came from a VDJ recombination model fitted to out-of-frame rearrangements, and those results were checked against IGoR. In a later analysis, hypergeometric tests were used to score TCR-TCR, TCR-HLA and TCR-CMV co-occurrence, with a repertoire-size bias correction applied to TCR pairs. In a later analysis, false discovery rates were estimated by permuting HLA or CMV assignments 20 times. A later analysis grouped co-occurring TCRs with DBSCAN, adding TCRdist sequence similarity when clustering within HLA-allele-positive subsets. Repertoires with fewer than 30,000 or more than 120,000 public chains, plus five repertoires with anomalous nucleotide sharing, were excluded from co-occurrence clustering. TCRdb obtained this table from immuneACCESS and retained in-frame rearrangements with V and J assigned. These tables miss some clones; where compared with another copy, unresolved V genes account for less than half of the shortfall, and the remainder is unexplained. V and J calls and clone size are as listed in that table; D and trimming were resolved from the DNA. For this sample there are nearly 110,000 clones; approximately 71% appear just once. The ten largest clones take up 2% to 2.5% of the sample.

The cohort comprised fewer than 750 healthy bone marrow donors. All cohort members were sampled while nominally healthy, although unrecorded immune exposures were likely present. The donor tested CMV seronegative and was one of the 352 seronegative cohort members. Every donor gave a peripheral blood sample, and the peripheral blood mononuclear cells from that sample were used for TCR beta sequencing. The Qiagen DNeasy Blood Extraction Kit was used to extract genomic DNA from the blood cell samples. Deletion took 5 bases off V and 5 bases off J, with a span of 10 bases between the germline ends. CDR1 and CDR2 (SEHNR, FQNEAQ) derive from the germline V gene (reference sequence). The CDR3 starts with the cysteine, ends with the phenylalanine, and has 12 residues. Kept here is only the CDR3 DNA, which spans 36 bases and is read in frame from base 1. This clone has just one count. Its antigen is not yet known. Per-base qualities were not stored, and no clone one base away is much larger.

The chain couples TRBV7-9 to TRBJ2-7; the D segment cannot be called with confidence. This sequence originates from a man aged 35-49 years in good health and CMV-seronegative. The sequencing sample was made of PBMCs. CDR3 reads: CASSQFRNEQYF. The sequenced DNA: TGTGCCAGCAGCCAATTCAGGAACGAGCAGTACTTC.